This T cell receptor (beta chain) was sequenced in a study of blood T cell repertoires in COVID-19. Clinical histories supplied by participants themselves formed the basis of cohort assignment. Each recovered donor of Cohort 3 presented with two negative PCRs, clearance, or symptom resolution. Trimming removed 4 bases from V and 0 bases from J, with 10 bases in between. This CDR3 spans 14 amino acids. Germline CDR1 and CDR2: SGDLS and YYNGEE. The method was immunoSEQ multiplex PCR; TCRdb's version includes in-frame clones alone and lacks a portion of them. The data hold 160,000 or so clones, with more than 65% observed a single time.

The chain joins TRBV9 to TRBJ2-5, with TRBD1 as a possible D gene (6 bases). This TCR derives from a man aged 55 to 70 who had recovered from COVID-19. Sequences were obtained from PBMCs or T cells enriched from blood (not recorded which). The CDR3 reads CASSQGGNQETQYF. The CDR3 coding sequence is TGTGCCAGCAGCCAAGGGGGAAACCAAGAGACCCAGTACTTC. Looking up the rest from reference TRBV9 and TRBJ2-5 gives the full variable domain: DSGVTQTPKHLITATGQRVTLRCSPRSGDLSVYWYQQSLDQGLQFLIQYYNGEERAKGNILERFSAQQFPDLHSELNLSSLELGDSALYFCASSQGGNQETQYFGPGTRLLVL.